This TCR beta chain derives from a study of response to subunit inactivated influenza vaccine. One entry per CDR3 protein, called by TCRdb with MiXCR from the RT-PCR reads. This table holds a few hundred thousand distinct CDR3 sequences, 14% found once. Sequenced material: PBMCs from blood, taken roughly 13 days after vaccination. The sequence derives from a man between 45 and 60 years old who received an inactivated influenza vaccine.

CDR3 DNA sequence: TGTGCCAGCAGCTCAGGACTAGCGGGGGGGGGAATATACAATGAGCAGTTCTTC. Protein product: CASSSGLAGGGIYNEQFF. The chain links TRBV11-2 to TRBJ2-1; the match to TRBD2 covers 15 bases. Germline V gene data show CDR1 as SGHAT and CDR2 as FQNNGV. V was clipped by 4 bases and J by 4 bases; unmatched bases: 8. The CDR3 contains 18 residues.